This T cell receptor beta chain was captured by sequencing in a study of shared clonotypes between healthy human individuals. Repertoires were generated with immunoSEQ multiplex PCR, while TCRdb's copy carries only in-frame clones and drops some. The data hold over a million clones, with 98% to 99% observed a single time. V was clipped by 5 bases and J by 0 bases; unmatched bases: 9. Per germline, CDR1 SGHTA and CDR2 FQGNSA. There are 17 residues in the CDR3. This clone was recorded only once. The TCR originated in a man aged 30 to 45 in good health. The chain joins TRBV7-2 to TRBJ2-2; TRBD1 aligns across 7 bases. What was sequenced was naive CD4+ T cells sorted from blood. Noted subset: CD45RA+ positively selected. This CDR3 reads CASSRIAGTANTGELFF. As DNA, the CDR3 is TGTGCCAGCAGCCGCATCGCCGGGACAGCGAACACCGGGGAGCTGTTTTTT. The whole variable domain, remainder taken from reference TRBV7-2 and TRBJ2-2, is GAGVSQSPSNKVTEKGKDVELRCDPISGHTALYWYRQSLGQGLEFLIYFQGNSAPDKSGLPSDRFSAERTGGSVSTLTIQRTQQEDSAVYLCASSRIAGTANTGELFFGEGSRLTVL.